The sequence of this T cell receptor (beta chain) was determined in a study of blood T cell repertoires in COVID-19. Turning to the study itself: PBMCs, B-cell-depleted T cells, or T cells provided the cDNA or gDNA that made up the material.

The J segment lost 2 bases and the V segment lost 0 bases, leaving 7 bases of the junction unmatched. The CDR3 has 18 residues. Germline lookup yields CDR1 SGHRS and CDR2 YFSETQ. Participants, about 18 to 90 years old, spanned around 25 US areas. Sequenced by immunoSEQ multiplex PCR; TCRdb stores in-frame clones only, minus some. This sample has 300,000 to 450,000 clones, with around 87% found just once. This clone was detected only once. The specimen sequenced was PBMCs or T cells enriched from blood (not recorded which). The receptor comes from a man between 35 and 55 years old in a cohort exposed to, infected with or recovered from COVID-19 (not recorded which). V is TRBV5-1 and J is TRBJ2-1; 11 bases agree with TRBD2. The CDR3 bases are TGCGCCAGCAGCTTGGCCCCTTCGACTAGCGGGACCTACAATGAGCAGTTCTTC. Translating it yields CASSLAPSTSGTYNEQFF.